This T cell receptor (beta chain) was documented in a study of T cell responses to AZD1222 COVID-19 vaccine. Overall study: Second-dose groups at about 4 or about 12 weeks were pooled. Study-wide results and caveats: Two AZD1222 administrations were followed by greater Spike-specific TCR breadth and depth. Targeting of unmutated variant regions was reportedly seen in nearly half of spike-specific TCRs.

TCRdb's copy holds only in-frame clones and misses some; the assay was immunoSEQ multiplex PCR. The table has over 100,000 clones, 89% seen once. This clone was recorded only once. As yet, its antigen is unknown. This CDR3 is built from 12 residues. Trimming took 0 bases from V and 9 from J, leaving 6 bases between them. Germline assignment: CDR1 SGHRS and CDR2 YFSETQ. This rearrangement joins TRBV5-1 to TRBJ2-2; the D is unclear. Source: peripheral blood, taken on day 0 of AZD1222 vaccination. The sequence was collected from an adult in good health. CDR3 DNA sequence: TGCGCCAGCAGCTTGGACCGTTGGGAGCTGTTTTTT. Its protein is CASSLDRWELFF.